These T cell receptor beta chains were read from a single sample in a study of cytomegalovirus exposure and HLA in healthy donors. Sequencing used immunoSEQ multiplex PCR; TCRdb keeps in-frame clones, though not all of them. The table shows 100,000 to 150,000 clones, with roughly nine tenths occurring only once. The material sequenced was PBMCs. The source of these receptors is a young woman in good health and CMV-seronegative. The CDR3 runs from the conserved cysteine through the conserved F or W.

TRBJ2-1 | TRBV28 | CASALIALAGVVNEQFF
TRBJ2-2 | TRBV27 | CASSSRLAAIPDTGELFF
TRBJ1-5 | TRBV29-1 | CSVAGGTGNQPQHF
TRBJ2-1 | TRBV6-5 | CASSPTTYSYNEQFF
TRBJ1-5 | TRBV19 | CATQGSNQPQHF
TRBJ1-1 | TRBV18 | CASSPAGQRMNTEAFF
TRBJ1-4 | TRBV18 | CASSPSGQLNEKLFF
TRBJ2-5 | TRBV7-9 | CASSPLAGATLETQYF
TRBJ1-1 | TRBV27 | CASSLGQGNTEAFF
TRBJ1-1 | TRBV28 | CASSYDRGWTEAFF
TRBJ2-2 | TRBV29-1 | CSVVAGTATDTGELFF
TRBJ2-7 | TRBV28 | CASSKKLGSEQYF
TRBJ2-1 | TRBV30 | CAWSQNYNEQFF
TRBJ2-1 | TRBV27 | CASSLFGGIRFTEQFF
TRBJ1-4 | TRBV10-2 | CASSDERGEKLFF
TRBJ2-3 | TRBV6-1 | CASRAGSGTDTQYF
TRBJ1-5 | TRBV7-2 | CASSLIGGNQPQHF
TRBJ2-5 | TRBV6-5 | CASSYSSEETQYF
TRBJ2-3 | TRBV5-4 | CASSGIAGVADTQYF
TRBJ2-5 | TRBV30 | CAWSDPPLGRASGRETQYF
TRBJ1-1 | TRBV6-4 | CASRGTDMNTEAFF
TRBJ2-1 | TRBV2 | CASSGTWRGEQFF
TRBJ1-2 | TRBV6-5 | CASSFARAHDYGYTF
TRBJ2-1 | TRBV5-1 | CASSLVLTGGNNEQFF
TRBJ2-7 | TRBV5-8 | CASSLVLAGESAQYF
TRBJ2-4 | TRBV14 | CASSLSGLAKNIQYF
TRBJ2-5 | TRBV12-5 | CASGLKGRDETQYF
TRBJ1-2 | TRBV9 | CASGANGYTF
TRBJ2-3 | TRBV6-1 | CASREFSADTQYF
TRBJ2-2 | TRBV30 | CAWSVQDRGELFF
TRBJ1-5 | TRBV28 | CASSPGLPNRYSNQPQHF